Here is one TCR beta chain with its context. The data derive from a study of cytomegalovirus exposure and HLA in healthy donors. This CDR3 is 19 amino acids long. Germline V gives CDR1 SGHVS, CDR2 FQNEAQ. V dropped 1 base and J dropped 4; count of bases not matched to a gene: 12. PCR used 60 Vbeta primers and 13 Jbeta primers. The method was immunoSEQ multiplex PCR; TCRdb's version includes in-frame clones alone and lacks a portion of them. The data contain under 110,000 clones, more than 60% of them seen just once; the ten biggest clones take up about 6%. The receptor was derived from a woman aged 45-65 years in good health and CMV-seropositive. This chain uses TRBV7-8 with TRBJ1-5, with 11 bases lining up with TRBD1. The sample was PBMCs. The CDR3: CASSLDGTGGLARNQPQHF. The CDR3 DNA is TGTGCCAGCAGCTTAGACGGGACAGGGGGACTAGCCCGGAATCAGCCCCAGCATTTT.